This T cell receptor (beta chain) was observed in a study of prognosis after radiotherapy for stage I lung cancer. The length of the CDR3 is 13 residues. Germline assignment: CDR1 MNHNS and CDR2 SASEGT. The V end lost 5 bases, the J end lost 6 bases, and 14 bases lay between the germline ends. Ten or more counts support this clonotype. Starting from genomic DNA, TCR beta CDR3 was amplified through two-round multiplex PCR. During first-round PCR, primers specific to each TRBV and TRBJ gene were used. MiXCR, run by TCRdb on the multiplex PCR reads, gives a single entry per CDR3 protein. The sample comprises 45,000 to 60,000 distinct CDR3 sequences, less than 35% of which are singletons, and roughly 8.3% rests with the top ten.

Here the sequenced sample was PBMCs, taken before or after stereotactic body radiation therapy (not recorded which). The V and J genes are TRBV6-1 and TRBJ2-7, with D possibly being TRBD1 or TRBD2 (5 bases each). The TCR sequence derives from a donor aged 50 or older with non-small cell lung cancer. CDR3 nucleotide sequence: TGTGCCAGCAGTCAGGACTTGAGGGGCGAGCAGTACTTC. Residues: CASSQDLRGEQYF.